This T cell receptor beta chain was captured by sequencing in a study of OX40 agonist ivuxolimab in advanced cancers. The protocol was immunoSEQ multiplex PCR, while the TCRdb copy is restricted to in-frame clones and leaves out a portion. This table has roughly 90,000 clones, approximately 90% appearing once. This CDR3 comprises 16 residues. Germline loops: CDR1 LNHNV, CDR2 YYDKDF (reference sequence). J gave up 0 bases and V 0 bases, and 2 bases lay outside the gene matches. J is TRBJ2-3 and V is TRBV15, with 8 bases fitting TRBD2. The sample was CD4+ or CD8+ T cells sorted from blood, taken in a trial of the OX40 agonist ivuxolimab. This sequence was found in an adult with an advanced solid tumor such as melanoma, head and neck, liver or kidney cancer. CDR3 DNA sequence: TGTGCCACCAGCAGAGATGCTAGCGGGAGCACAGATACGCAGTATTTT. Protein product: CATSRDASGSTDTQYF.